This TCR beta chain was sequenced during a study of blood T cell repertoires in COVID-19. This table comes from immunoSEQ multiplex PCR, and its TCRdb copy is limited to in-frame clones, with some not included. Here the sample spans just over 250,000 clones, about 90% being singletons. From germline, CDR1 is LNHDA and CDR2 SQIVND (reference sequence). The CDR3 contains 14 residues. Trimming stripped 4 bases from V and 2 bases from J, with 12 bases between. This clonotype was obtained from a person aged 18 to 29 with COVID-19, enrolled during active disease. Sequencing was done on a sample of peripheral blood. The chain carries TRBV19 and TRBJ2-7; maybe TRBD1 (5 bases). The CDR3 loop is CASSKQGGTYEQYF. DNA for the CDR3: TGTGCCAGTAGTAAGCAGGGTGGCACCTACGAGCAGTACTTC.